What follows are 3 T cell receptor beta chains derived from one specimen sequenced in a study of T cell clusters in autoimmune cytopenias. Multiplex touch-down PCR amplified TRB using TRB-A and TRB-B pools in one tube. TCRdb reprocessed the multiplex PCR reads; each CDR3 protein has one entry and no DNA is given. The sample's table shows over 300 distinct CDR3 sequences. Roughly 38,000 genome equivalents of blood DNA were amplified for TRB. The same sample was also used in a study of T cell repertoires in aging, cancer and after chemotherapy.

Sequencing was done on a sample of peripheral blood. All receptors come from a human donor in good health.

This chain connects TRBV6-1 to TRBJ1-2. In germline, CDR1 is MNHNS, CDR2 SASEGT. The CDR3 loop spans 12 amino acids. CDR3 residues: CASSEAAYGYTF.

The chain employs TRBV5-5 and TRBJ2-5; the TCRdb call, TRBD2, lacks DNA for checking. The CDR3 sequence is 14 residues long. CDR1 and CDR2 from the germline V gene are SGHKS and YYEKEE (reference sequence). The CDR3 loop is CASSWTSGRVEQYF.

The CDR3 sequence: CASSYLRDSDYGYTF. This rearrangement joins TRBV6-6 to TRBJ1-2; TCRdb returns TRBD1, unconfirmable since there is no DNA. The CDR3 has 15 amino acids. Per germline, CDR1 MNHNY and CDR2 SVGAGI (reference sequence).